These 28 T cell receptor beta chains came from one sample sequenced in a study of blood T cell repertoires in COVID-19. The method was immunoSEQ multiplex PCR; TCRdb's version includes in-frame clones alone and lacks a portion of them. The sample lists 300,000 or so clones; about 86% were seen once. The sequencing sample was made of PBMCs or T cells enriched from blood (not recorded which). The source of these receptors is a woman aged 40 to 50 with acute COVID-19.

The chain links TRBV19 to TRBJ1-1; TRBD1 matches 11 bases. The trim removed 7 bases at V and 11 bases at J, leaving 9 bases unmatched. Germline V gives CDR1 LNHDA, CDR2 SQIVND (reference sequence). CDR3 length equals 13 residues. CDR3 loop: CASTLRDRGVAFF. The DNA for the CDR3 is TGTGCCAGTACCCTAAGGGACAGGGGGGTCGCTTTCTTT.

The chain employs TRBV9 and TRBJ1-4, with a possible D match to TRBD1 (5 bases). The CDR3 loop spans 15 amino acids. The V gene lost 0 bases and the J gene lost 1 base, with 7 bases spanning the gap. Germline V gene data show CDR1 as SGDLS and CDR2 as YYNGEE. In nucleotides, the CDR3 is TGTGCCAGCAGCGTAGGGGGCAAAACTAATGAAAAACTGTTTTTT. Amino acid sequence: CASSVGGKTNEKLFF.

The rearrangement uses TRBV3-1 (or the pseudogene TRBV3-2) and TRBJ1-5, with D uncertain. The CDR3 totals 13 residues. The V and J ends lost 4 bases and 9 bases respectively, with 13 bases between them. Per the germline V gene, CDR1 is LGHDT and CDR2 is YNNKEL (reference sequence). As DNA, the CDR3 is TGTGCCAGCAGCCCAACCTCCCTCGGGCCCCAGCATTTT. Encoded protein: CASSPTSLGPQHF.

The chain joins TRBV27 to TRBJ2-7, with TRBD2 matching over 7 bases. The V and J ends lost 5 bases and 3 bases, in that order; junction bases with no gene match: 7. In germline, CDR1 is MNHEY, CDR2 SMNVEV (reference sequence). This CDR3 has 14 residues. The CDR3 reads CASSRAGRLYEQYF. CDR3 DNA: TGTGCCAGCAGTAGAGCGGGAAGACTCTACGAGCAGTACTTC.

The V gene is TRBV5-1, the J gene TRBJ1-2; unclear D gene. V was cut by 0 bases and J by 2 bases, with 8 bases left in between. The CDR3 covers 14 residues. CDR1 and CDR2 from the germline V gene are SGHRS and YFSETQ. CDR3 bases: TGCGCCAGCAGCTTGGACAGCGGGAACTATGGCTACACCTTC. Translation: CASSLDSGNYGYTF.

This clone has only a few counts. The genes are TRBV28 and TRBJ1-6; 7 nucleotides match TRBD1. CDR3 size: 14 residues. Germline CDR1 MDHEN, CDR2 SYDVKM. The ends lost 5 bases at V and 9 bases at J; junction bases unmatched: 7. CDR3 sequence reads: CASSETGRGSPLHF. The DNA of the CDR3 is TGTGCCAGCAGTGAGACAGGGAGAGGTTCACCCCTCCACTTT. Full variable domain (missing parts from reference TRBV28 and TRBJ1-6): DVKVTQSSRYLVKRTGEKVFLECVQDMDHENMFWYRQDPGLGLRLIYFSYDVKMKEKGDIPEGYSVSREKKERFSLILESASTNQTSMYLCASSETGRGSPLHFGNGTRLTVT.

V gene TRBV6-5 combines with J gene TRBJ2-3; D perhaps matches TRBD2 (6 bases). Between the trimmed V and J ends, which lost 10 bases and 2 bases, there was a span of 16 bases. The CDR3 sequence is 14 residues long. The germline V gene has CDR1 MNHEY and CDR2 SVGAGI. The CDR3 nucleotides are TGTGCCACACGACCGGGACTCAACACAGATACGCAGTATTTT. Amino acids: CATRPGLNTDTQYF.

J is TRBJ2-3 and V is TRBV5-1, with a possible D match to TRBD2 (6 bases). V was pared by 0 bases and J by 2 bases, with 13 bases between. This CDR3 has 16 residues. The germline V gene has CDR1 SGHRS and CDR2 YFSETQ. For the CDR3, the DNA is TGCGCCAGCAGCTTGGTAACGGGGGTAAACACAGATACGCAGTATTTT. As protein: CASSLVTGVNTDTQYF.

CDR3 residues: CASSLYRAVGEKLFF. CDR3 nucleotide sequence: TGTGCCAGCAGTTTATACAGGGCTGTTGGTGAAAAACTGTTTTTT. The chain joins TRBV28 to TRBJ1-4, with D maybe TRBD1 (6 bases). The CDR3 sequence is 15 residues long. The V and J ends lost 1 base and 7 bases respectively, with 13 bases between them. The germline CDR1 and CDR2 sequences are MDHEN and SYDVKM.

This chain uses TRBV24-1 with TRBJ2-2, with TRBD1 matching over 12 bases. The CDR3 contains 15 residues. J was trimmed by 5 bases and V by 9 bases; bases with no gene match: 6. The V gene's germline CDR1 is KGHDR and CDR2 SFDVKD. CDR3 DNA sequence: TGTGCCACCCAGGGACAGGGGGCGCTTACCGGGGAGCTGTTTTTT. Amino acids: CATQGQGALTGELFF.

The gene calls are TRBV6-4 and TRBJ1-1; D remains unclear. Germline assignment: CDR1 MRHNA and CDR2 SNTAGT. The CDR3 length is 13 residues. V lost 6 bases, J lost 6 bases, and 14 bases lay in between. This chain's CDR3 is CASRLMAGAEAFF. For the CDR3, the DNA is TGTGCCAGCAGACTAATGGCCGGCGCTGAAGCTTTCTTT.

Note on this clone: The sample contains more than one DNA sequence encoding this CDR3. This sequence joins TRBV28 and TRBJ1-1; TRBD1 matches 7 bases. From germline, CDR1 is MDHEN and CDR2 SYDVKM. The CDR3 runs 14 residues. J gave up 5 bases and V 4 bases, and 7 bases lay outside the gene matches. The CDR3 DNA reads as TGTGCCAGCAGTTCCCCAGGGGGAAATACTGAAGCTTTCTTT. Amino acids: CASSSPGGNTEAFF.

This clone occurred a few times. V usage is TRBV23-1 and J usage is TRBJ1-5; D may be TRBD1 (6 bases). TRBV23-1 is placed among ORFs of uncertain function. Trimming took off 3 bases at V and 5 bases at J, with 23 bases between the two ends. CDR3 length equals 18 residues. This CDR3 reads CASSQDSEWFSGHQPQHF. The CDR3 DNA is TGCGCCAGCAGTCAGGACAGTGAGTGGTTCTCTGGCCATCAGCCCCAGCATTTT.

This clone was counted between two and nine times. This chain uses TRBV9 with TRBJ1-3; no definite D call. The CDR3 sequence is 15 residues long. Trimming cost V 4 bases and J 4 bases, with 15 bases left between them. In germline, CDR1 is SGDLS, CDR2 YYNGEE. The CDR3 spells CASSPTPGSGNTIYF. As DNA, the CDR3 is TGTGCCAGCAGCCCCACCCCGGGTTCGGGAAACACCATATATTTT. The entire variable domain, with the rest obtained from reference TRBV9 and TRBJ1-3, is as follows: DSGVTQTPKHLITATGQRVTLRCSPRSGDLSVYWYQQSLDQGLQFLIQYYNGEERAKGNILERFSAQQFPDLHSELNLSSLELGDSALYFCASSPTPGSGNTIYFGEGSWLTVV.

The J gene is TRBJ1-2, the V gene TRBV6-5; 8 bases match TRBD1. V lost 4 bases, J lost 4 bases, and 8 bases stayed unmatched. CDR1 and CDR2 from the germline V gene are MNHEY and SVGAGI. The CDR3 spans 15 residues. As DNA, the CDR3 is TGTGCCAGCAGTTCCACTCGACAGGGGCCCTATGGCTACACCTTC. Translation: CASSSTRQGPYGYTF.

The rearrangement uses TRBV19 and TRBJ1-4, with unresolved D. The CDR3 loop spans 14 amino acids. Deletions cut 7 bases from V and 7 bases from J, with 16 bases between. CDR1 and CDR2 (germline): LNHDA, SQIVND (reference sequence). The CDR3 region has the DNA TGTGCCAGTAATGCAGGCCCGAATGGTGAAAAACTGTTTTTT. Protein sequence: CASNAGPNGEKLFF.

This clone was observed many times. This chain joins TRBV27 and TRBJ1-6, with TRBD1 as a possible D gene (6 bases). Trimming removed 3 bases from V and 10 bases from J, with 19 bases in between. The CDR3 covers 16 residues. The germline V gene has CDR1 MNHEY and CDR2 SMNVEV (reference sequence). The CDR3 loop is CASSFTPPGVESPLHF. CDR3 in DNA: TGTGCCAGCAGTTTCACCCCGCCAGGGGTGGAATCACCCCTCCACTTT.

The chain links TRBV9 to TRBJ1-1, with a possible D match to TRBD1 (5 bases). Germline values: CDR1 SGDLS, CDR2 YYNGEE. The V gene lost 4 bases and the J gene lost 6 bases, with 10 bases spanning the gap. CDR3 length: 12 residues. The chain's CDR3 is CASSSGGAEAFF. The CDR3 DNA is TGTGCCAGCAGCTCCGGGGGAGCTGAAGCTTTCTTT. Full variable domain (missing parts from reference TRBV9 and TRBJ1-1): DSGVTQTPKHLITATGQRVTLRCSPRSGDLSVYWYQQSLDQGLQFLIQYYNGEERAKGNILERFSAQQFPDLHSELNLSSLELGDSALYFCASSSGGAEAFFGQGTRLTVV.

In DNA form, the CDR3 reads TGTGCCAGCAGTCAAAGACAGGGCAATTCACCCCTCCACTTT. Its translation is CASSQRQGNSPLHF. The chain joins TRBV7-2 to TRBJ1-6; 7 bases fit TRBD1. The V gene's germline CDR1 is SGHTA and CDR2 FQGNSA. This CDR3 is 14 amino acids long. J lost 7 bases, V lost 6 bases, and 6 bases had no gene match.

The chain uses TRBV3-1 (or the pseudogene TRBV3-2) and TRBJ1-4; D is uncertain. CDR3 length: 12 amino acids. The germline CDR1 and CDR2 sequences are LGHDT and YNNKEL (reference sequence). Deletions cut 2 bases from V and 6 bases from J, with 4 bases between. CDR3 loop: CASSQIDEKLFF. CDR3 coding DNA: TGTGCCAGCAGCCAAATCGATGAAAAACTGTTTTTT.

The genes are TRBV19 and TRBJ2-2; weak D call: TRBD2 (5 bases). Germline assignment: CDR1 LNHDA and CDR2 SQIVND (reference sequence). The CDR3 contains 14 residues. Trimming took off 9 bases at V and 7 bases at J, with 18 bases between the two ends. The CDR3 spells CASYPWRYGGELFF. The CDR3 DNA sequence: TGTGCCAGCTACCCTTGGAGGTACGGCGGGGAGCTGTTTTTT.

The chain combines TRBV5-8 with TRBJ1-4, with a weak D call TRBD1 (5 bases). CDR3 length: 15 residues. In germline, CDR1 is SGHTS, CDR2 YDEGEE. V was clipped by 0 bases and J by 4 bases, with 10 bases between them. The CDR3 sequence is CASSLGQKYNEKLFF. The CDR3 DNA reads TGTGCCAGCAGCTTGGGACAGAAATATAATGAAAAACTGTTTTTT.

The chain carries TRBV5-6 and TRBJ1-4; D remains unclear. The germline V gene encodes CDR1 SGHDT and CDR2 YYEEEE. Trimming removed 0 bases from V and 3 bases from J, with 12 bases in between. The CDR3 spans 16 residues. CDR3 in amino acids: CASSLVGIAANEKLFF. The DNA of the CDR3 is TGTGCCAGCAGCTTGGTGGGGATAGCGGCTAATGAAAAACTGTTTTTT. The full variable domain, with the rest looked up from reference TRBV5-6 and TRBJ1-4, is DAGVTQSPTHLIKTRGQQVTLRCSPKSGHDTVSWYQQALGQGPQFIFQYYEEEERQRGNFPDRFSGHQFPNYSSELNVNALLLGDSALYLCASSLVGIAANEKLFFGSGTQLSVL.

The chain joins TRBV5-4 to TRBJ2-7, with TRBD1 matching 8 bases. V shed 1 base, J shed 7 bases, and the junction held 10 bases outside the gene matches. The germline gives CDR1 SGHNT, CDR2 YYREEE (reference sequence). The CDR3 has 15 residues. Written as DNA, the CDR3 is TGTGCCAGCAGCTTGCCGGACAGGGCTTCGGGGGAGCAGTACTTC. Its translation: CASSLPDRASGEQYF.

This chain links TRBV9 with TRBJ2-5, with 7 bases lining up with TRBD1. The CDR3 covers 14 residues. The V gene's germline CDR1 is SGDLS and CDR2 YYNGEE. With 3 bases clipped from V and 4 bases from J, the junction kept 6 bases outside the gene matches. DNA of the CDR3: TGTGCCAGCAGCGCGACAGGGTTCGGAGAGACCCAGTACTTC. Its protein is CASSATGFGETQYF.

This chain uses TRBV5-6 with TRBJ1-1; 12 bases match TRBD1. V lost 3 bases and J lost 3; bases outside the gene matches: 3. This CDR3 has 15 amino acids. Germline values: CDR1 SGHDT, CDR2 YYEEEE. CDR3 sequence (DNA): TGTGCCAGCAGCTGGGGACAGGGGGCGTACACTGAAGCTTTCTTT. Translated, it gives CASSWGQGAYTEAFF.

This clone occurred a few times. This chain uses TRBV27 with TRBJ1-1; perhaps TRBD1 as D (6 bases). CDR1 and CDR2 (germline): MNHEY, SMNVEV (reference sequence). The ends were cut back, 5 bases at V and 6 bases at J, with 16 bases in the middle. The CDR3 is made up of 14 amino acids. As DNA, the CDR3 is TGTGCCAGCAGTCGGGGTACAGGGCTCTCTGAAGCTTTCTTT. It encodes CASSRGTGLSEAFF.

The rearrangement joins TRBV23-1 to TRBJ2-7; 7 bases line up with TRBD1. TRBV23-1 is annotated as an ORF whose role is uncertain. V lost 6 bases to trimming and J lost 5 bases; unmatched junction nucleotides: 10. The CDR3 spans 14 residues. DNA of the CDR3: TGCGCCAGCAGCGTCGGGACAGTGGTGAACGAGCAGTACTTC. Its protein is CASSVGTVVNEQYF.